This T cell receptor (beta chain) was recorded in a study of human T cells and chemical hapten exposure. The time point: patch test 1, 2 weeks after DPC sensitization. Treatment given: therapeutic diphenylcyclopropenone sensitization with weekly scalp DPC. Study-level points and caveats: Sensitization with DPC brought no change to TCRs above 1 in 1000 in frequency.

CDR3 length: 16 residues. Regarding this clonotype: The antigen is unknown. The junction does not match germline at one end; this may be a read error.

TCRdb redid the calling of the RACE reads with MiXCR, one entry per CDR3 protein. The profile shows tens of thousands of distinct CDR3 sequences, 9.5% to 12% of them singletons. The receptor's source is a woman between 45 and 60 years old with alopecia areata. Some clones in this sample may be carry-over from other donors' samples. This specimen was whole blood, taken in connection with sensitization to the hapten diphenylcyclopropenone (DPC). The chain uses TRBV12-3 or TRBV12-4 and TRBJ1-4; no firm D call. The CDR3 DNA reads TGTGCCAGCAGCCCTCAGTCAGGCGCAACTAATGGAAAACTGTTTTTT. Amino acid sequence: CASSPQSGATNGKLFF.